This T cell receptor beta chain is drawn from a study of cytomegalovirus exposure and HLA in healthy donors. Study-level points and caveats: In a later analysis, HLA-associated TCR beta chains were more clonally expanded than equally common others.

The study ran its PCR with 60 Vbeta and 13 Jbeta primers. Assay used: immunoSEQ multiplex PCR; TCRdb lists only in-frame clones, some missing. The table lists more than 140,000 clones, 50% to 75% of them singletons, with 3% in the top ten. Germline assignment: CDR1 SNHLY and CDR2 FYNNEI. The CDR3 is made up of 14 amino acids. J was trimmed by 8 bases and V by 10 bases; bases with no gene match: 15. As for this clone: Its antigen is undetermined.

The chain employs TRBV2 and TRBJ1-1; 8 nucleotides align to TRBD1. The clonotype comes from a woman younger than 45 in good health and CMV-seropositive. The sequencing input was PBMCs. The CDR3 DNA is TGTGCCACAGGACAGGGAAGGAAGAAAACGGAAGCTTTCTTT. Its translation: CATGQGRKKTEAFF.